Sequencing of this T cell receptor (beta chain) was carried out in a study of T-cell reconstitution after alpha-beta-depleted transplantation in children. This clonotype was seen more than once but under ten times. Its target is unknown. TCRbeta library construction was performed incorporating unique molecular identifiers. TCRdb analysed the PCR reads with MiXCR anew, one entry per CDR3 protein. The data hold about 600,000 distinct CDR3 sequences, with 10% to 15% observed a single time. General observations from the study: Expanded graft clones, several hundred of them, were reportedly the source of alpha-beta T cells about two months after transplant.

This clonotype was obtained from a male patient between 10 and 17 years old who had a stem cell transplant for acute myeloid leukemia, so the T cells may come from the graft donor. Source: PBMCs, mostly from graft donor cells, taken 360 days after TCRalphabeta/CD19-depleted stem cell transplant.

CDR3 nucleotides: TGTGCCAGCAGCCCCACCTGGCTAGCGGGAGTTATAGAGACCCAGTACTTC. Encoded protein: CASSPTWLAGVIETQYF. V is TRBV12-3 or TRBV12-4 and J is TRBJ2-5, with 10 positions matching TRBD2. V lost 6 bases and J lost 4; bases outside the gene matches: 14. The CDR3 runs 17 residues.